A single sample gave rise to the 11 T cell receptor beta chains below, sequenced in a study of CD8 T cells in ankylosing spondylitis. General study findings and limits: In ankylosing spondylitis blood, a motif of eight highly homologous TCR beta variants appeared characteristic.

No cognate antigen is known for these TCRs. TCRdb analysed the 5' RACE reads with MiXCR anew, one entry per CDR3 protein. The profile shows 800,000 to 900,000 distinct CDR3 sequences, about 12% of them singletons. The sequencing sample was made of blood, either unsorted or a sorted T cell fraction (not recorded which). These receptors all stem from a male donor with ankylosing spondylitis.

A few counts support this clonotype. The rearrangement joins TRBV6-1 to TRBJ1-2; no definite D call. Trimming pared 6 bases from V and 8 bases from J, leaving 16 bases between. CDR3 length: 13 residues. Germline V gene lookup returns CDR1 MNHNS and CDR2 SASEGT. The CDR3 DNA is TGTGCCAGCAGACAATCCCCTAGTGACGGCTACACCTTC. Translated: CASRQSPSDGYTF.

The rearrangement uses TRBV7-1 and TRBJ2-3; D may be TRBD2 (7 bases). TRBV7-1 is sorted into the ORF group, with uncertain function. CDR3 length equals 20 residues. V lost 3 bases, J lost 2 bases, and 27 bases lay in between. DNA of the CDR3: TGTGCCAGCAGCTCCGCGTTGGGCGGGGGCGATTGGAGGAACACAGATACGCAGTATTTT. Protein sequence: CASSSALGGGDWRNTDTQYF.

This clonotype has just a few counts. The chain has TRBV5-6 and TRBJ2-7; TRBD2 aligns across 10 bases. Germline CDR1 SGHDT, CDR2 YYEEEE. V lost 4 bases and J lost 5; bases outside the gene matches: 9. The CDR3 has 15 amino acids. CDR3 protein: CASSRTTSGTDEQYF. The CDR3 DNA follows: TGTGCCAGCAGCCGAACCACTAGCGGGACTGACGAGCAGTACTTC.

This clonotype has a count of ten or more. V is TRBV4-2 and J is TRBJ1-1; no reliable D call. This CDR3 region has 15 residues. Germline CDR1 LGHNA, CDR2 YNFKEQ. V lost 0 bases and J 5 bases, leaving 13 bases between the germline ends. The DNA of the CDR3 is TGTGCCAGCAGCCAAGAGGTCCGGGCGGGGACTGAAGCTTTCTTT. Translating it yields CASSQEVRAGTEAFF.

This clonotype has at least ten counts. The V gene is TRBV10-3, the J gene TRBJ1-1, with D maybe TRBD1 (5 bases). V was cut by 8 bases and J by 4 bases, with 14 bases left in between. The germline V gene encodes CDR1 ENHRY and CDR2 SYGVKD. The CDR3 totals 13 residues. In nucleotides, the CDR3 is TGTGCCATCGGCCAGGGTATAGGCACTGAAGCTTTCTTT. Protein: CAIGQGIGTEAFF.

The V gene is TRBV3-1, the J gene TRBJ2-7; 7 bases line up with TRBD2. The CDR3 extends over 15 amino acids. The V gene's germline CDR1 is LGHDT and CDR2 YNNKEL (reference sequence). V gave up 1 base and J gave up 2 bases; unmatched junction bases: 5. CDR3 nucleotides: TGTGCCAGCAGCCAAGGGCCGGCGGGAGCCTACGAGCAGTACTTC. Protein: CASSQGPAGAYEQYF.

The chain joins TRBV7-6 to TRBJ2-3, with 8 bases fitting TRBD2. J gave up 1 base and V 0 bases, and 3 bases lay outside the gene matches. Germline lookup yields CDR1 SGHVS and CDR2 FNYEAQ. The CDR3 totals 16 residues. CDR3 amino acids: CASSLAGTSRTDTQYF. CDR3 DNA sequence: TGTGCCAGCAGCTTAGCCGGGACTAGTCGCACAGATACGCAGTATTTT.

This clonotype was seen a few times. The V gene is TRBV12-3 or TRBV12-4, the J gene TRBJ1-5; no reliable D call. CDR3 length: 13 residues. Trimming removed 8 bases from V and 1 base from J, with 9 bases in between. DNA for the CDR3: TGTGCCAGCGCGCCTGGAAGCAATCAGCCCCAGCATTTT. It encodes CASAPGSNQPQHF.

The chain recombines TRBV9 with TRBJ2-3; D tentatively reads TRBD1 or TRBD2 (5 bases each). Germline CDR1 reads SGDLS; CDR2 reads YYNGEE. The CDR3 length is 16 residues. V was shortened by 3 bases and J by 0 bases, with 14 bases between the two germline ends. Here the CDR3 reads CASSAGTSPSTDTQYF. The CDR3 region has the DNA TGTGCCAGCAGCGCGGGGACCAGCCCGAGCACAGATACGCAGTATTTT.

This clonotype occurred a few times. The chain employs TRBV6-1 and TRBJ1-5, with 8 nucleotides matching TRBD1. CDR1 and CDR2 (germline): MNHNS, SASEGT. V gave up 4 bases and J gave up 12 bases; unmatched junction bases: 2. CDR3 size: 11 residues. This chain's CDR3 is CASSGQGRQHF. In DNA form, the CDR3 reads TGTGCCAGCAGTGGACAGGGGCGCCAGCATTTT.

In this sample, this clonotype turned up a few times. The chain has TRBV20-1 and TRBJ2-6; D remains unclear. The CDR3 has 16 amino acids. Looked up from germline, CDR1 is DFQATT and CDR2 is SNEGSKA (reference sequence). The V and J ends lost 3 bases and 2 bases respectively, with 14 bases between them. CDR3 amino acids: CSARLGLVAGANVLTF. CDR3 nucleotides: TGCAGTGCTAGGTTGGGGTTGGTAGCTGGGGCCAACGTCCTGACTTTC.